These 28 T cell receptor beta chains originate from one sample sequenced in a study of cytomegalovirus exposure and HLA in healthy donors. Vbeta (60) and Jbeta (13) primers were used in the PCR. Method: immunoSEQ multiplex PCR; TCRdb's copy keeps in-frame clones and lacks some. The sample has 95,000 to 150,000 clones, roughly 83% seen once; the top ten hold roughly 20%. Sequenced: PBMCs. The origin of the receptors is a man aged 18-30 years in good health and CMV-seropositive.

V usage is TRBV6-5 and J usage is TRBJ1-5; possible D gene TRBD1, 5 bases. CDR1 is MNHEY, CDR2 SVGAGI, per germline. The CDR3 is made up of 14 amino acids. The ends were cut back, 5 bases at V and 4 bases at J, with 12 bases in the middle. CDR3 residues: CASSGAAKNQPQHF. The DNA of the CDR3 is TGTGCCAGCAGTGGGGCGGCAAAAAATCAGCCCCAGCATTTT.

This clone was counted between two and nine times. The rearrangement uses TRBV5-1 and TRBJ1-2, with 11 bases lining up with TRBD1. The CDR3 is 13 amino acids. V lost 4 bases, J lost 8 bases, and 4 bases stayed unmatched. Germline CDR1 SGHRS, CDR2 YFSETQ. As DNA, the CDR3 is TGCGCCAGCAGCGGACAGGGGGCGGGCGGCTACACCTTC. Translation: CASSGQGAGGYTF.

The chain is built from TRBV5-4 and TRBJ1-4, with a tentative D call TRBD1 (6 bases). V dropped 7 bases and J dropped 8 bases, with 18 bases sitting between them. The CDR3 totals 14 residues. Germline CDR1 reads SGHNT; CDR2 reads YYREEE (reference sequence). The CDR3 DNA follows: TGTGCCAGCTCCGATCGGGGGGCTGGAGAAAAACTGTTTTTT. As protein: CASSDRGAGEKLFF.

The count of this clone is one. The V gene is TRBV29-1, the J gene TRBJ1-2; tentative D call: TRBD1 (6 bases). The germline CDR1 and CDR2 sequences are SQVTM and ANQGSEA. The CDR3 is 14 amino acids. The V end lost 7 bases, the J end lost 4 bases, and 19 bases lay between the germline ends. CDR3 region: CSAKQGPHIYGYTF. The CDR3 DNA reads as TGCAGCGCCAAACAGGGTCCCCATATCTATGGCTACACCTTC.

The V and J genes are TRBV5-1 and TRBJ2-1; 12 positions match TRBD1. The germline V gene has CDR1 SGHRS and CDR2 YFSETQ. The CDR3 is 14 amino acids. V shed 4 bases and J 8 bases; nucleotides not matched to a gene: 4. CDR3 nucleotide sequence: TGCGCCAGCAGCCCGGGACAGGGGGCTCATGAGCAGTTCTTC. The encoded protein is CASSPGQGAHEQFF.

This clone was detected a few times. The chain combines TRBV5-1 with TRBJ2-3; 8 bases are shared with TRBD2. The CDR3 loop spans 15 amino acids. V lost 4 bases and J lost 6; bases outside the gene matches: 10. Germline V gene data show CDR1 as SGHRS and CDR2 as YFSETQ. The CDR3 protein is CASSPAVSGADTQYF. For the CDR3, the DNA is TGCGCCAGCAGCCCAGCGGTTAGCGGGGCCGATACGCAGTATTTT.

V and J are TRBV7-3 and TRBJ2-3; the match to TRBD2 covers 8 bases. The ends lost 6 bases at V and 8 bases at J; junction bases unmatched: 13. Germline V gene sequence: CDR1 SGHTA, CDR2 FQGTGA. The CDR3 contains 15 residues. The CDR3 nucleotides read TGTGCCAGCAGTCCCGGGACTAGTCCTTTTGGTACGCAGTATTTT. Residues: CASSPGTSPFGTQYF.

This clone appeared a few times. This chain uses TRBV7-9 with TRBJ2-6, with TRBD2 as a possible D gene (6 bases). The CDR3 loop spans 17 amino acids. The ends were cut back, 8 bases at V and 4 bases at J, with 21 bases in the middle. Germline CDR1 SEHNR, CDR2 FQNEAQ (reference sequence). The chain's CDR3 is CASGGRHGKSGANVLTF. Written as DNA, the CDR3 is TGTGCCAGCGGAGGGCGACATGGCAAATCAGGGGCCAACGTCCTGACTTTC.

The chain recombines TRBV7-9 with TRBJ2-7; perhaps TRBD1 as D (6 bases). Germline-derived CDR1 and CDR2 are SEHNR and FQNEAQ (reference sequence). The CDR3 has 14 residues. The V end lost 8 bases, the J end lost 3 bases, and 17 bases lay between the germline ends. CDR3 residues: CASGATGQFYEQYF. CDR3 DNA: TGTGCCAGCGGGGCGACCGGACAGTTCTACGAGCAGTACTTC.

This chain joins TRBV5-6 and TRBJ1-2; TRBD1 aligns across 7 bases. In germline, CDR1 is SGHDT, CDR2 YYEEEE. The CDR3 has 13 residues. V shed 5 bases and J 1 base; nucleotides not matched to a gene: 2. DNA of the CDR3: TGTGCCAGCAGTGACAGGGTTAACTATGGCTACACCTTC. This codes for CASSDRVNYGYTF.

The rearrangement uses TRBV7-2 and TRBJ1-1; weak D call: TRBD1 (5 bases). Per the germline V gene, CDR1 is SGHTA and CDR2 is FQGNSA. V lost 1 base and J lost 5, with 11 bases in between. The CDR3 length is 14 residues. The DNA of the CDR3 is TGTGCCAGCAGCTTAGACGGGGGGGGGACTGAAGCTTTCTTT. This sequence encodes CASSLDGGGTEAFF.

The rearrangement joins TRBV25-1 to TRBJ1-1; D possibly corresponds to TRBD1 (5 bases). The CDR3 has 15 residues. Germline lookup yields CDR1 MGHDK and CDR2 SYGVNS. Between the trimmed V and J ends, which lost 1 base and 0 bases, there was a span of 9 bases. CDR3 in DNA: TGTGCCAGCAGTGAATCAGGAGGGGTGAACACTGAAGCTTTCTTT. Amino acids: CASSESGGVNTEAFF. The full variable domain, its missing parts supplied by reference TRBV25-1 and TRBJ1-1, is EADIYQTPRYLVIGTGKKITLECSQTMGHDKMYWYQQDPGMELHLIHYSYGVNSTEKGDLSSESTVSRIRTEHFPLTLESARPSHTSQYLCASSESGGVNTEAFFGQGTRLTVV.

The chain combines TRBV6-5 with TRBJ1-5, with a weak D call TRBD1 (5 bases). CDR3 length: 15 residues. Trimming removed 2 bases from V and 2 bases from J, with 10 bases in between. Looked up from germline, CDR1 is MNHEY and CDR2 is SVGAGI. CDR3 DNA sequence: TGTGCCAGCAGTTACGACGGGGGAGGCAATCAGCCCCAGCATTTT. Translation gives CASSYDGGGNQPQHF.

CDR3 DNA: TGTGCCTGGAACTTTGGAAACACCATATATTTT. It specifies CAWNFGNTIYF. The chain links TRBV30 to TRBJ1-3, with D unclear. Per the germline V gene, CDR1 is GTSNPN and CDR2 is SVGIG (reference sequence). The CDR3 has 11 residues. The ends were cut back, 4 bases at V and 3 bases at J, with 4 bases in the middle.

This chain links TRBV6-1 with TRBJ1-2; 8 nucleotides match TRBD1. Germline CDR1 reads MNHNS; CDR2 reads SASEGT. J gave up 5 bases and V 2 bases, and 1 base lay outside the gene matches. CDR3 size: 13 residues. The CDR3 region is CASSEQGAYGYTF. For the CDR3, the DNA is TGTGCCAGCAGTGAACAGGGGGCATATGGCTACACCTTC.

The chain recombines TRBV5-1 with TRBJ1-3; unclear D gene. The CDR3 covers 16 residues. The germline CDR1 and CDR2 sequences are SGHRS and YFSETQ. Trimming cost V 2 bases and J 0 bases, with 12 bases left between them. CDR3 residues: CASSLGKQSSGNTIYF. DNA for the CDR3: TGCGCCAGCAGCTTAGGTAAACAGAGCTCTGGAAACACCATATATTTT. Based on the CDR3 plus reference TRBV5-1 and TRBJ1-3, the full variable domain is KAGVTQTPRYLIKTRGQQVTLSCSPISGHRSVSWYQQTPGQGLQFLFEYFSETQRNKGNFPGRFSGRQFSNSRSEMNVSTLELGDSALYLCASSLGKQSSGNTIYFGEGSWLTVV.

This CDR3 reads CASSQGWAGLYEQYF. In DNA form, the CDR3 reads TGTGCCAGCAGCCAAGGTTGGGCAGGGCTTTACGAGCAGTACTTC. This chain links TRBV14 with TRBJ2-7; maybe TRBD1 (5 bases). CDR3 length equals 15 residues. CDR1 and CDR2 from the germline V gene are SGHDN and FVKESK. V was cut by 1 base and J by 4 bases, with 14 bases left in between.

J is TRBJ1-5 and V is TRBV27; TRBD1 agrees at 7 bases. Germline lookup yields CDR1 MNHEY and CDR2 SMNVEV (reference sequence). The CDR3 consists of 13 residues. V shed 6 bases, J shed 7 bases, and the junction held 6 bases outside the gene matches. The CDR3 sequence is CASSRQGGQPQHF. For the CDR3, the DNA is TGTGCCAGCAGCCGACAGGGCGGACAGCCCCAGCATTTT.

The chain carries TRBV5-4 and TRBJ2-1, with TRBD1 matching 11 bases. This CDR3 region has 15 residues. V trimming: 3 bases; J trimming: 7 bases; junction bases outside the gene matches: 6. The germline gives CDR1 SGHNT, CDR2 YYREEE (reference sequence). The CDR3 coding sequence is TGTGCCAGCAGCTACCCGGGACAGGGGGATAATGAGCAGTTCTTC. Protein: CASSYPGQGDNEQFF.

The chain has TRBV19 and TRBJ1-4; tentatively, D is TRBD1 (6 bases). This CDR3 spans 13 amino acids. CDR1 LNHDA and CDR2 SQIVND come from the germline V gene (reference sequence). Trimming removed 4 bases from V and 7 bases from J, with 10 bases in between. CDR3 DNA sequence: TGTGCCAGTAGTAGGACAGTAGCTGAAAAACTGTTTTTT. This codes for CASSRTVAEKLFF.

In this sample, this clone turned up once. This chain connects TRBV4-1 to TRBJ1-6; D is possibly TRBD1 (5 bases). Per germline, CDR1 MGHRA and CDR2 YSYEKL. The CDR3 sequence is 14 residues long. V was shortened by 8 bases and J by 10 bases, with 18 bases between the two germline ends. CDR3 bases: TGCGCCAGCTCCAGGGCCCATATGGAATCACCCCTCCACTTT. It encodes CASSRAHMESPLHF.

This clone has only one observation. The chain links TRBV7-8 to TRBJ1-2; D might be TRBD1 (6 bases). Germline CDR1 and CDR2: SGHVS and FQNEAQ. The CDR3 contains 13 residues. Trimming pared 7 bases from V and 4 bases from J, leaving 13 bases between. The DNA for the CDR3 is TGTGCCAGCACCCCGGACAGCATCTATGGCTACACCTTC. Protein: CASTPDSIYGYTF.

The rearrangement uses TRBV11-3 and TRBJ1-1; D gene ambiguous. Germline-derived CDR1 and CDR2 are SGHNT and YENEEA. This CDR3 has 14 amino acids. V shed 1 base and J shed 1 base, with 7 bases lying between them. The CDR3 region is CASSLGHRNTEAFF. Written as DNA, the CDR3 is TGTGCCAGCAGCTTAGGACACAGGAACACTGAAGCTTTCTTT.

This clone was seen once. The chain recombines TRBV7-6 with TRBJ2-7, with 7 bases that match TRBD1. This CDR3 comprises 15 residues. V gave up 2 bases and J gave up 2 bases; unmatched junction bases: 6. Germline V lookup: CDR1 SGHVS, CDR2 FNYEAQ. The CDR3 DNA sequence: TGTGCCAGCAGCTTAACCCAGGGGGACACCTACGAGCAGTACTTC. It translates to CASSLTQGDTYEQYF.

J is TRBJ2-2 and V is TRBV4-1, with TRBD2 matching over 7 bases. Germline V lookup: CDR1 MGHRA, CDR2 YSYEKL. V shed 4 bases, J shed 1 base, and the junction held 6 bases outside the gene matches. CDR3 length: 16 amino acids. CDR3 sequence (DNA): TGCGCCAGCAGCCGCACGGGGGGAGGGAACACCGGGGAGCTGTTTTTT. Encoded protein: CASSRTGGGNTGELFF.

The chain joins TRBV7-9 to TRBJ2-3; D may be TRBD1 (5 bases). The germline V gene has CDR1 SEHNR and CDR2 FQNEAQ (reference sequence). V was pared by 1 base and J by 4 bases, with 9 bases between. The CDR3 contains 14 residues. CDR3 coding DNA: TGTGCCAGCAGCTTAGGGGCAGGGCCAGATACGCAGTATTTT. It is translated as CASSLGAGPDTQYF.

Regarding this clone: Other DNA sequences in this specimen translate into the identical CDR3. As DNA, the CDR3 is TGTGCCAGCAGTTACGGCGGGGGGGCATCCAATGAGCAGTTCTTC. It encodes CASSYGGGASNEQFF. This chain joins TRBV6-5 and TRBJ2-1, with TRBD2 matching over 9 bases. In germline, CDR1 is MNHEY, CDR2 SVGAGI. The trim removed 2 bases at V and 6 bases at J, leaving 5 bases unmatched. The CDR3 is 15 residues long.

The J gene is TRBJ2-6, the V gene TRBV15; D might be TRBD1 (6 bases). Trimming stripped 1 base from V and 0 bases from J, with 10 bases between. Germline V gene sequence: CDR1 LNHNV, CDR2 YYDKDF (reference sequence). The CDR3 length is 17 residues. The CDR3: CATSRGTEHSGANVLTF. In DNA, the CDR3 is TGTGCCACCAGCAGAGGGACAGAGCACTCTGGGGCCAACGTCCTGACTTTC.